The present T cell receptor beta chain was sequenced within a study of blood T cell repertoires in COVID-19. Study at large: From the United States, Italy and Spain came samples of acute and convalescent COVID-19. From T cells, B-cell-depleted T cells, or PBMCs came the material, which was cDNA or gDNA.

The V and J ends lost 3 bases and 7 bases respectively, with 16 bases between them. Germline values: CDR1 MNHNS, CDR2 SASEGT. The CDR3 runs 15 residues. In the study's own analysis: Estimates of nucleated cell counts were drawn from the amplification of reference gene primers. TCRdb's copy holds only in-frame clones and misses some; the assay was immunoSEQ multiplex PCR. Clonal size and the V and J genes are those of that table, whereas D and trimming came from the DNA. This sample has tens of thousands of clones, with 79% found just once. The clonotype originates from a human donor in a cohort sampled during active COVID-19. The specimen sequenced was peripheral blood. This chain joins TRBV6-1 and TRBJ1-5; the D gene is possibly TRBD1 (6 bases). CDR3 in amino acids: CASSDPTRGAQPQHF. CDR3 bases: TGTGCCAGCAGTGATCCTACTCGGGGGGCCCAGCCCCAGCATTTT.